The rows below give T cell receptor beta chains drawn from one sample of a study of radiotherapy plus CTLA-4 blockade in lung cancer. Sequencing used immunoSEQ multiplex PCR; TCRdb keeps in-frame clones, though not all of them. The sample yields 13,000 to 15,000 clones, around 87% seen once. This specimen was peripheral blood, taken from a patient treated with radiotherapy plus ipilimumab. The receptors here all came from a human donor with non-small cell lung cancer that progressed on radiotherapy plus ipilimumab. Some clones in this sample may be carry-over from other donors' samples. Each CDR3 is given with its conserved first and last residue. D genes are given only for firm matches. A clone size is listed for some rows: how often the clone was seen (once, few, many), or a class if it is expanded.

j_gene	abundance	v_gene	d_gene	CDR3nt	CDR3aa
TRBJ2-1	NA	TRBV6-1	TRBD1	TGTGCCAGCAGTGGCGCAGGGGGCTTGGTAGTTGAGCAGTTCTTC	CASSGAGGLVVEQFF
TRBJ2-2	once	TRBV2	NA	TGTGCCAGCATGCCAGCGAACACCGGGGAGCTGTTTTTT	CASMPANTGELFF
TRBJ2-1	NA	TRBV9	NA	TGTGCCAGCAGCGCCCGGGACTGGCACTACAATGAGCAGTTCTTC	CASSARDWHYNEQFF
TRBJ2-6	NA	TRBV14	TRBD1	TGTGCCAGCAGCGAAACAGGGGGCGGCTCTGGGGCCAACGTCCTGACTTTC	CASSETGGGSGANVLTF
TRBJ1-1	NA	TRBV6-1	NA	TGTGCCAGCAGTGAAAACAGGGCGGGCACTGAAGCTTTCTTT	CASSENRAGTEAFF
TRBJ1-1	NA	TRBV4-2	TRBD1	TGTGCCAGCAGCCAAGGGGATAGGGGGCCACTGAACACTGAAGCTTTCTTT	CASSQGDRGPLNTEAFF
TRBJ2-7	once	TRBV10-2	TRBD2	TGCGCCAGCAGTGAGATAGCGGGAGGTGGCCACGAGCAGTACTTC	CASSEIAGGGHEQYF
TRBJ1-1	NA	TRBV10-3	NA	TGTGCCATCAGTGGCGTCGGCAGGTCGAACACTGAAGCTTTCTTT	CAISGVGRSNTEAFF
TRBJ1-4	NA	TRBV21-1	NA	TGTGCCAGCAGCAAAGAAGGGGGCGAGACTAATGAAAAACTGTTTTTT	CASSKEGGETNEKLFF
TRBJ1-5	NA	TRBV5-1	TRBD1	TGCGCCAGCAGCTTGGGACAGGGTGACCAGCCCCAGCATTTT	CASSLGQGDQPQHF
TRBJ1-2	once	TRBV12-2	NA	TGTGCAAGTCGTCCAGGGGTGGGCTACACCTTC	CASRPGVGYTF
TRBJ2-7	once	TRBV14	TRBD1	TGTGCCAGCAGCCCCTACGGGACAGGCTACGAGCAGTACTTC	CASSPYGTGYEQYF
TRBJ1-2	NA	TRBV28	NA	TGTGCCAGCAGTTTAGGTCAGGGGAGTTATGGCTACACCTTC	CASSLGQGSYGYTF
TRBJ2-7	NA	TRBV9	TRBD2	TGTGCCAGCAGCTCCCAGGGACTAGGTACCGAGCAGTACTTC	CASSSQGLGTEQYF
TRBJ2-1	NA	TRBV7-7	TRBD2	TGTGCCAGCAGCTTAGCCGCTAGCGGGAGAATATATGAGAATGAGCAGTTCTTC	CASSLAASGRIYENEQFF
TRBJ2-4	once	TRBV28	TRBD2	TGTGCCAGCAGTTTATGGGCTAGCGGGAGTGGGGGGATGAAGCCAGCGGACATTCAGTACTTC	CASSLWASGSGGMKPADIQYF
TRBJ2-5	NA	TRBV2	NA	TGTGCCAGCTCTTTGTCAGCGGCCCAAGAGACCCAGTACTTC	CASSLSAAQETQYF
TRBJ2-7	once	TRBV10-3	NA	TGTGCCATCAGTGCGACAACCTACGAGCAGTACTTC	CAISATTYEQYF
TRBJ2-1	few	TRBV25-1	TRBD2	TGTGCCAGCAGTTATAGCGGGAGTGGCAATGAGCAGTTCTTC	CASSYSGSGNEQFF
TRBJ2-1	few	TRBV5-6	NA	TGTGCCAGCAGCCTCTTTAGCGGCTCCTACAATGAGCAGTTCTTC	CASSLFSGSYNEQFF
TRBJ2-5	NA	TRBV5-1	TRBD2	TGCGCCAGCAGCTTGGAACTAGCGGGTGGGGAGACCCAGTACTTC	CASSLELAGGETQYF
TRBJ2-3	NA	TRBV6-6	TRBD2	TGTGCCAGCCTAGCGGGGGATACGCAGTATTTT	CASLAGDTQYF
TRBJ1-2	NA	TRBV2	NA	TGTGCCAGCAGCCCCTCCTTGGAGTCTCTCTATGGCTACACCTTC	CASSPSLESLYGYTF
TRBJ2-3	NA	TRBV21-1	NA	TGTGCCAGCAGCAAGGGCAGGCCTAGCACAGATACGCAGTATTTT	CASSKGRPSTDTQYF
TRBJ2-7	NA	TRBV29-1	TRBD1	TGCAGCGTGGTCGTAGCAGGGGGTTCCTACGAGCAGTACTTC	CSVVVAGGSYEQYF
TRBJ2-1	NA	TRBV5-8	NA	TGTGCCGGTGCGGAGGGCCTCGATGAGCAGTTCTTC	CAGAEGLDEQFF
TRBJ2-1	NA	TRBV29-1	TRBD1	TGCAGCGTTCAGGGGGCGATGGATGAGCAGTTCTTC	CSVQGAMDEQFF
TRBJ2-1	NA	TRBV2	NA	TGTGCCAGCAGTGAAAGACTGGCCTACAATGAGCAGTTCTTC	CASSERLAYNEQFF
TRBJ2-6	NA	TRBV5-1	NA	TGCGCCAGCGGTCCGGCGGAGTTCTCTGGGGCCAACGTCCTGACTTTC	CASGPAEFSGANVLTF
TRBJ2-5	NA	TRBV4-2	TRBD1	TGTGCCAGCAGCCAAGATTTGGGCAGGGGGGAGACCCAGTACTTC	CASSQDLGRGETQYF
TRBJ2-3	NA	TRBV7-2	NA	TGTGCCAGCAGCTTAGCGGGGCTACGCACAGATACGCAGTATTTT	CASSLAGLRTDTQYF
TRBJ2-7	NA	TRBV27	TRBD2	TGTGCCAGCAGCGGTGCGGGGGGCGGCCCCTACGAGCAGTACTTC	CASSGAGGGPYEQYF
TRBJ2-6	NA	TRBV5-4	NA	TGTGCCAGCAGCCCCGCCTCAGGGGCCGGGGCCAACGTCCTGACTTTC	CASSPASGAGANVLTF
TRBJ1-2	NA	TRBV9	NA	TGTGCCAGCAGCGTAGCTACTACCGGGTGGGACTATGGCTACACCTTC	CASSVATTGWDYGYTF
TRBJ2-3	NA	TRBV27	NA	TGTGCCAGCAGCCCACGCTGGGGGCGGGGCACAGATACGCAGTATTTT	CASSPRWGRGTDTQYF
TRBJ2-1	NA	TRBV5-1	TRBD1	TGCGCCAGCACCCAGGACAGGGGCTATGAGCAGTTCTTC	CASTQDRGYEQFF
TRBJ2-3	NA	TRBV27	TRBD2	TGTGCCAGCAGTTTAGCGGGAGGGCTAGCAGATACGCAGTATTTT	CASSLAGGLADTQYF
TRBJ2-7	NA	TRBV28	NA	TGTGCCAGCACCGGCCCGGAGGTCAACGAGCAGTACTTC	CASTGPEVNEQYF
TRBJ2-1	NA	TRBV5-6	TRBD2	TGTGCCAGCAGCTTTTTGGGACTAGCGGGACACACAACTGAGCAGTTCTTC	CASSFLGLAGHTTEQFF
TRBJ2-1	NA	TRBV19	TRBD1	TGTGCCAGTAGCACTTCCGGGACAGGGAACTCTGAGCAGTTCTTC	CASSTSGTGNSEQFF
TRBJ1-6	NA	TRBV5-1	NA	TGCGCCAGCAGCTTGGGACGGAGCTATAATTCACCCCTCCACTTT	CASSLGRSYNSPLHF
TRBJ2-7	NA	TRBV6-6	NA	TGTGCCAGCAGCCCGAAAACCGGGTACTACGAGCAGTACTTC	CASSPKTGYYEQYF
TRBJ2-2	few	TRBV6-5	NA	TGTGCCAGCAGTGAAGTCGGTCGGGAGCTGTTTTTT	CASSEVGRELFF
TRBJ2-1	NA	TRBV9	NA	TGTGCCAGCAGCGCGGCGAGACTAGTCGATGAGCAGTTCTTC	CASSAARLVDEQFF
TRBJ2-5	NA	TRBV7-2	NA	TGTGCCAGCAGCTTAGCGGGCGTGCAAGAGACCCAGTACTTC	CASSLAGVQETQYF
TRBJ1-2	NA	TRBV5-5	TRBD1	TGCGCCAGCAGCTTTTACAGGACAGGCCTATTCTATGGCTACACCTTC	CASSFYRTGLFYGYTF